This T cell receptor (beta chain) was sequenced during a study of blood T cell repertoires in COVID-19. Looking at the study overall: T cells, B-cell-depleted T cells, or PBMCs provided the cDNA or gDNA that served as material.

The germline V gene has CDR1 KGHSH and CDR2 LQKENI. The CDR3 contains 15 residues. The ends were cut back, 2 bases at V and 2 bases at J, with 12 bases in the middle. Profiled with immunoSEQ multiplex PCR; TCRdb holds only in-frame clones, not every one. Here the sample spans about 190,000 clones, roughly 85% being singletons. The V and J genes are TRBV18 and TRBJ1-2; D is possibly TRBD1 (5 bases). The clonotype was recovered from a woman of 80 years or more with acute or convalescent COVID-19. Sequenced input: peripheral blood. The CDR3 sequence: CASSPNENRNYGYTF. For the CDR3, the DNA is TGTGCCAGCTCACCAAATGAAAACAGGAACTATGGCTACACCTTC.